Listed below are T cell receptor beta chains from one sample, sequenced in a study of CD8 T cells in ankylosing spondylitis. TCRdb used MiXCR to reprocess the 5' RACE reads, holding one entry per CDR3 protein. This sample has fewer than 750,000 distinct CDR3 sequences, with under 20% found just once. The sequencing sample was made of blood, either unsorted or a sorted T cell fraction (not recorded which). These TCRs come from a male donor with ankylosing spondylitis. The CDR3 runs from the conserved cysteine through the conserved F or W. A D gene is named only where the DNA matches it firmly. Where a row states a size, it is once, few, many or the class of an expanded clone; other rows omit it.

v_gene	len	d_gene	abundance	j_gene	CDR3aa	CDR3nt
TRBV29-1	13	TRBD2	-	TRBJ2-7	CSVVAGGPYEQYF	TGCAGCGTTGTAGCGGGAGGACCCTACGAGCAGTACTTC
TRBV3-1	13	-	-	TRBJ2-3	CASSHVMGDTQYF	TGTGCCAGCAGCCATGTTATGGGAGATACGCAGTATTTT
TRBV27	14	-	many	TRBJ2-7	CASSLTNPVYEQYF	TGTGCCAGCAGTTTGACGAACCCCGTCTACGAGCAGTACTTC
TRBV6-2/TRBV6-3	13	-	-	TRBJ1-1	CASSSTDRTEAFF	TGTGCCAGCAGTTCGACAGATAGGACTGAAGCTTTCTTT
TRBV20-1	16	-	-	TRBJ1-4	CSARELVQVTNEKLFF	TGCAGTGCTAGAGAGTTGGTCCAAGTAACTAATGAAAAACTGTTTTTT
TRBV7-9	17	TRBD2	-	TRBJ2-1	CASSLPGLAFDFNEQFF	TGTGCCAGCAGCTTACCGGGACTAGCGTTTGACTTCAATGAGCAGTTCTTC
TRBV30	14	-	few	TRBJ2-7	CAWRVDGHPYEQYF	TGTGCCTGGAGGGTAGACGGTCACCCCTACGAGCAGTACTTC
TRBV28	17	-	few	TRBJ2-7	CASSLDLRTSLFHEQYF	TGTGCCAGCAGCCTTGACCTTCGTACTAGCCTTTTCCACGAGCAGTACTTC
TRBV19	16	-	few	TRBJ2-5	CASSIRSGTYQETQYF	TGTGCCAGTAGTATACGTAGCGGAACGTACCAAGAGACCCAGTACTTC
TRBV3-1	15	TRBD2	many	TRBJ2-3	CASSPGLASTDTQYF	TGTGCCAGCAGCCCCGGACTAGCATCAACAGATACGCAGTATTTT
TRBV7-9	12	-	few	TRBJ1-6	CASAPLGSPLHF	TGTGCCAGCGCCCCGCTGGGTTCACCCCTCCACTTT
TRBV5-1	15	-	many	TRBJ2-3	CASSLRWGGTDTQYF	TGCGCCAGCAGCTTGAGATGGGGGGGCACAGATACGCAGTATTTT
TRBV15	15	-	few	TRBJ2-3	CATSRGTQITDTQYF	TGTGCCACCAGCAGAGGGACTCAAATCACAGATACGCAGTATTTT
TRBV12-3/TRBV12-4	13	-	few	TRBJ1-5	CASSVQSNQPQHF	TGTGCCAGCAGTGTACAAAGCAATCAGCCCCAGCATTTT
TRBV4-1	19	TRBD2	few	TRBJ2-3	CASSHRGTSGGPSTDTQYF	TGCGCCAGCAGCCACCGCGGGACTAGCGGGGGCCCTAGCACAGATACGCAGTATTTT
TRBV2	14	-	-	TRBJ2-7	CASSPGPVAILVDF	TGTGCCAGCAGTCCGGGCCCCGTAGCGATTTTGGTAGACTTC
TRBV7-9	13	-	medium-sized	TRBJ2-1	CASSPSDYREQFF	TGTGCCAGCAGCCCCTCGGACTATCGCGAGCAGTTCTTC
TRBV4-1	16	-	-	TRBJ1-3	CASSQDWAGSGNTIYF	TGCGCCAGCAGCCAAGATTGGGCAGGTTCAGGAAACACCATATATTTT
TRBV5-1	15	-	few	TRBJ2-7	CASSLESVLRWEQYF	TGCGCCAGCAGCTTGGAATCTGTCCTACGATGGGAGCAGTACTTC
TRBV12-3/TRBV12-4	15	-	-	TRBJ2-6	CASTTFNSGANVLTF	TGTGCCAGCACCACGTTTAACTCTGGGGCCAACGTCCTGACTTTC
TRBV29-1	14	TRBD1	-	TRBJ1-1	CSVEDDRGDTEAFF	TGCAGCGTTGAAGATGACAGGGGGGACACTGAAGCTTTCTTT
TRBV12-3/TRBV12-4	15	-	few	TRBJ1-1	CASRLMGKMNTEAFF	TGTGCCAGCAGACTAATGGGCAAAATGAACACTGAAGCTTTCTTT
TRBV6-5	15	-	-	TRBJ1-4	CASSSDQGGDEKLFF	TGTGCCAGCAGTTCCGATCAGGGAGGGGATGAAAAACTGTTTTTT
TRBV7-9	14	TRBD1	few	TRBJ2-5	CASSLFDRAETQYF	TGTGCCAGCAGCCTCTTTGACAGGGCGGAGACCCAGTACTTC
TRBV4-1	15	-	-	TRBJ1-1	CASSPRGEMNTEAFF	TGCGCCAGCAGCCCCCGCGGAGAGATGAACACTGAAGCTTTCTTT
TRBV4-1	15	-	many	TRBJ1-1	CASSQVLTVNTEAFF	TGCGCCAGCAGCCAAGTACTGACAGTGAACACTGAAGCTTTCTTT
TRBV4-1	16	-	-	TRBJ1-4	CASSQEYRSTNEKLFF	TGCGCCAGCAGCCAAGAGTACCGTTCAACTAATGAAAAACTGTTTTTT
TRBV5-1	14	TRBD2	many	TRBJ2-7	CASSLLAGAYEQYF	TGTGCCAGCAGCTTACTAGCGGGGGCCTACGAGCAGTACTTC
TRBV28	14	-	-	TRBJ2-7	CASSFRGLQAEQYF	TGTGCCAGCAGTTTTAGGGGGTTGCAGGCCGAGCAGTACTTC